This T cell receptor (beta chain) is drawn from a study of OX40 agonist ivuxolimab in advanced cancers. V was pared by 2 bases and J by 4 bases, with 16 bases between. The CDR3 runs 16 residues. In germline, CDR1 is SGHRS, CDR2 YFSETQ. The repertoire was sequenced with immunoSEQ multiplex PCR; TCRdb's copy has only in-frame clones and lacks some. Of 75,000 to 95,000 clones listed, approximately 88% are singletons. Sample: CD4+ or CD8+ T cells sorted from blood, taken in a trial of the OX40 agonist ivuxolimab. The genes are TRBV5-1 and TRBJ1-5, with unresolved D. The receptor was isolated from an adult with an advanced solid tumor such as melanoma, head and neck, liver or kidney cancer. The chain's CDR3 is CASSLTTETANQPQHF. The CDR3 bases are TGCGCCAGCAGCTTAACTACAGAAACTGCGAATCAGCCCCAGCATTTT.